The TCR beta chain under discussion was sequenced for a study of blood T cell repertoires in COVID-19. The data were produced by immunoSEQ multiplex PCR, yet TCRdb's version contains in-frame clones alone and is incomplete. The sample shows about 150,000 clones, approximately 84% of them seen only once. The CDR3 extends over 12 amino acids. V was pared by 7 bases and J by 2 bases, with 11 bases between. Germline V gene data show CDR1 as SQVTM and CDR2 as ANQGSEA. The participants were between about 18 and 90 years old and came from about two dozen US areas. Sequenced sample: PBMCs or T cells enriched from blood (not recorded which). The rearrangement uses TRBV29-1 and TRBJ2-5, with D possibly matching TRBD1 (6 bases). This TCR came from a woman in her 50s who had recovered from COVID-19. Here the CDR3 DNA reads TGCAGCGCCCGGACAGCACAAGAGACCCAGTACTTC. As protein: CSARTAQETQYF.